A single sample is the source of the 14 T cell receptor beta chains below, sequenced in a study of blood T cell repertoires in COVID-19. Only in-frame clones appear in the TCRdb table, and some are missing; sequencing was by immunoSEQ multiplex PCR. Of tens of thousands of clones in the sample, 80% to 90% were seen once. The source material was peripheral blood. Every receptor here comes from a woman older than 75 with active or convalescent COVID-19.

The J gene is TRBJ1-4, the V gene TRBV2; TRBD1 agrees at 9 bases. The CDR3 runs to 16 residues. Germline CDR1 reads SNHLY; CDR2 reads FYNNEI. Trimming took 7 bases from V and 5 from J; bases not matched to a gene: 11. The CDR3: CASKRGTGLINEKLFF. CDR3 nucleotides: TGTGCCAGCAAAAGGGGGACAGGGCTGATCAATGAAAAACTGTTTTTT.

This chain links TRBV9 with TRBJ1-2, with D tentatively TRBD1 (5 bases). CDR3 length: 17 residues. Germline loops: CDR1 SGDLS, CDR2 YYNGEE. V dropped 4 bases and J dropped 0 bases, with 19 bases sitting between them. The CDR3 nucleotides are TGTGCCAGCAGCCCCCAGGGTCTTCGTGCTGCTAACTATGGCTACACCTTC. The encoded protein is CASSPQGLRAANYGYTF. The full variable domain, with the rest looked up from reference TRBV9 and TRBJ1-2, is DSGVTQTPKHLITATGQRVTLRCSPRSGDLSVYWYQQSLDQGLQFLIQYYNGEERAKGNILERFSAQQFPDLHSELNLSSLELGDSALYFCASSPQGLRAANYGYTFGSGTRLTVV.

The V call is TRBV6-5, the J call TRBJ2-5; TRBD1 matches 8 bases. The length of the CDR3 is 14 residues. V lost 4 bases and J lost 4; bases outside the gene matches: 5. Germline CDR1 and CDR2: MNHEY and SVGAGI. CDR3 coding DNA: TGTGCCAGCAGTTCCACGGACAGGGCAGAGACCCAGTACTTC. Translated: CASSSTDRAETQYF.

This rearrangement joins TRBV7-6 to TRBJ2-1, with TRBD2 identical over 12 bases. The CDR3 contains 20 residues. The V and J ends lost 1 base and 1 base, in that order; junction bases with no gene match: 11. Germline lookup yields CDR1 SGHVS and CDR2 FNYEAQ. This CDR3 is CASSLGGLAGGPGSYNEQFF. The CDR3 DNA sequence: TGTGCCAGCAGCTTAGGAGGTCTAGCGGGGGGGCCTGGTTCCTACAATGAGCAGTTCTTC.

The chain employs TRBV28 and TRBJ2-3; perhaps TRBD1 as D (5 bases). Looked up from germline, CDR1 is MDHEN and CDR2 is SYDVKM. V shed 4 bases and J shed 0 bases, with 17 bases lying between them. The CDR3 covers 17 residues. The CDR3 nucleotides read TGTGCCAGCAGTTCCCCGGATGGGGCGCCTAGCACAGATACGCAGTATTTT. Its protein is CASSSPDGAPSTDTQYF.

V usage is TRBV4-1 and J usage is TRBJ1-4, with a weak D call TRBD1 (6 bases). The CDR3 extends over 13 amino acids. V was clipped by 11 bases and J by 8 bases, with 18 bases between them. Germline CDR1 and CDR2: MGHRA and YSYEKL. The chain's CDR3 is CADPQGLREKLFF. In DNA, the CDR3 is TGCGCCGACCCCCAGGGGCTGCGAGAAAAACTGTTTTTT.

The V and J genes are TRBV5-1 and TRBJ2-3; TRBD2 agrees at 11 bases. The V and J ends lost 0 bases and 0 bases, in that order; junction bases with no gene match: 0. Germline CDR1 is SGHRS and CDR2 is YFSETQ. The CDR3 is 16 amino acids. CDR3 in amino acids: CASSLGLAGSTDTQYF. CDR3 DNA sequence: TGCGCCAGCAGCTTGGGACTAGCGGGAAGCACAGATACGCAGTATTTT.

The sample holds a few counts of this clone. The chain recombines TRBV19 with TRBJ1-6, with TRBD1 matching over 12 bases. CDR1 and CDR2 from the germline V gene are LNHDA and SQIVND (reference sequence). The ends lost 7 bases at V and 9 bases at J; junction bases unmatched: 7. The CDR3 spans 15 residues. As DNA, the CDR3 is TGTGCCAGTACCCAGGGACAGGGGGCGCCTTCACCCCTCCACTTT. Protein sequence: CASTQGQGAPSPLHF.

The rearrangement uses TRBV10-3 and TRBJ2-1, with D possibly matching TRBD2 (5 bases). Germline lookup yields CDR1 ENHRY and CDR2 SYGVKD. The CDR3 contains 14 residues. Between the trimmed V and J ends, which lost 7 bases and 6 bases, there was a span of 16 bases. In DNA, the CDR3 is TGTGCCATCAAATCCCTCCTAGCTCTCAATGAGCAGTTCTTC. Protein: CAIKSLLALNEQFF.

The V gene is TRBV7-7, the J gene TRBJ2-2, with 7 bases lining up with TRBD2. Germline lookup yields CDR1 SSHAT and CDR2 FNYEAQ (reference sequence). The CDR3 is 14 residues long. CDR3 amino acids: CASRQGGRPGELFF. CDR3 coding DNA: TGTGCTTCCAGGCAGGGAGGGAGGCCCGGGGAGCTGTTTTTT.

This clone was observed a few times. The rearrangement links TRBV19 to TRBJ1-2, with D possibly TRBD1 on 5 matching bases. This CDR3 is 11 amino acids long. Trimming removed 4 bases at V and 6 bases at J, with 6 bases between. Looked up from germline, CDR1 is LNHDA and CDR2 is SQIVND (reference sequence). The DNA for the CDR3 is TGTGCCAGTAGTACGGACAATGGCTACACCTTC. As protein: CASSTDNGYTF.

V is TRBV11-2 and J is TRBJ1-5; D is unclear. From germline, CDR1 is SGHAT and CDR2 FQNNGV. This CDR3 has 13 residues. V lost 0 bases, J lost 6 bases, and 6 bases lay in between. The CDR3 DNA follows: TGTGCCAGCAGCTTAGAAGTGGCTCAGCCCCAGCATTTT. It is translated as CASSLEVAQPQHF.

This chain uses TRBV30 with TRBJ2-7; a weak D match, TRBD1 (7 bases). The V end was cut by 0 bases, the J end by 6 bases, with 12 bases between. Germline-derived CDR1 and CDR2 are GTSNPN and SVGIG (reference sequence). The CDR3 runs to 13 residues. CDR3 bases: TGTGCCTGGAGTGTAGCAGGGGGGAGCGAGCAGTACTTC. This translates into CAWSVAGGSEQYF.

V gene TRBV9 combines with J gene TRBJ1-3; D gene unclear. Trimming took 2 bases from V and 4 from J, leaving 10 bases between them. The CDR3 spans 14 residues. The germline V gene encodes CDR1 SGDLS and CDR2 YYNGEE. Here the CDR3 reads CASSVGGYGNTIYF. The CDR3 coding sequence is TGTGCCAGCAGCGTGGGAGGGTACGGAAACACCATATATTTT. The whole variable domain, filled in from reference TRBV9 and TRBJ1-3, reads DSGVTQTPKHLITATGQRVTLRCSPRSGDLSVYWYQQSLDQGLQFLIQYYNGEERAKGNILERFSAQQFPDLHSELNLSSLELGDSALYFCASSVGGYGNTIYFGEGSWLTVV.